These 15 T cell receptor beta chains were all obtained from the same sample, sequenced in a study of blood T cells in healthy people across ages. Together with a sample-barcoded 5' primer, a J-beta primer mix was included in a second PCR lasting about 7 to 12 cycles. From the 5' RACE reads, TCRdb called clonotypes with MiXCR, one entry per CDR3 protein. The sample has around 1,900,000 distinct CDR3 sequences; approximately 40% are singletons. Sequenced: blood. All receptors derive from a human donor in good health.

The rearrangement links TRBV2 to TRBJ1-4; 8 nucleotides match TRBD1. Trimming took 6 bases from V and 0 from J; bases not matched to a gene: 6. The V gene's germline CDR1 is SNHLY and CDR2 FYNNEI. The CDR3 length is 16 residues. The CDR3 region is CASSERTGSTNEKLFF. The CDR3 DNA is TGTGCCAGCAGCGAACGGACAGGGTCAACTAATGAAAAACTGTTTTTT.

This rearrangement joins TRBV20-1 to TRBJ1-6; no definite D call. Germline V gene lookup returns CDR1 DFQATT and CDR2 SNEGSKA (reference sequence). With 0 bases removed from V and 7 bases from J, the gap between germline ends came to 19 bases. CDR3 length: 17 residues. Here the CDR3 DNA reads TGCAGTGCTAGAGACCCTCGAGGCCCGTGGGTGAATTCACCCCTCCACTTT. Encoded protein: CSARDPRGPWVNSPLHF.

This clonotype was seen a few times. V and J are TRBV29-1 and TRBJ1-1; TRBD1 matches at 7 bases. Germline trimming cut 7 bases from V and 4 bases from J; bases unmatched to any gene: 12. The CDR3 length is 14 residues. The germline gives CDR1 SQVTM, CDR2 ANQGSEA. The CDR3 loop reads CSAIRQGRFTEAFF. CDR3 coding DNA: TGCAGCGCCATCAGACAGGGACGGTTCACTGAAGCTTTCTTT.

In this sample, this clonotype turned up a few times. The chain uses TRBV4-2 and TRBJ2-7; D not certain. From germline, CDR1 is LGHNA and CDR2 YNFKEQ. This CDR3 has 14 residues. The V end was cut by 0 bases, the J end by 3 bases, with 9 bases between. This CDR3 reads CASSQDDPSYEQYF. CDR3 nucleotide sequence: TGTGCCAGCAGCCAAGATGATCCCAGCTACGAGCAGTACTTC.

The chain couples TRBV28 to TRBJ2-5; D remains unclear. With 8 bases removed from V and 5 bases from J, the gap between germline ends came to 18 bases. Germline CDR1 MDHEN, CDR2 SYDVKM. CDR3 length: 14 amino acids. The CDR3 protein is CASENREVGETQYF. In nucleotides, the CDR3 is TGTGCCAGCGAGAATAGGGAAGTAGGGGAGACCCAGTACTTC. Looking up the rest from reference TRBV28 and TRBJ2-5 gives the full variable domain: DVKVTQSSRYLVKRTGEKVFLECVQDMDHENMFWYRQDPGLGLRLIYFSYDVKMKEKGDIPEGYSVSREKKERFSLILESASTNQTSMYLCASENREVGETQYFGPGTRLLVL.

This chain connects TRBV14 to TRBJ1-1; no definite D call. V was cut by 6 bases and J by 12 bases, with 20 bases left in between. The germline CDR1 and CDR2 sequences are SGHDN and FVKESK. The CDR3 is made up of 13 amino acids. As DNA, the CDR3 is TGTGCCAGCAGATCCACCGGGCACGGAAATCCTTTCTTT. Residues: CASRSTGHGNPFF.

J is TRBJ2-5 and V is TRBV12-3 or TRBV12-4; TRBD2 agrees at 7 bases. Gene TRBJ2-7 matches the end of the DNA better, so the J call may be wrong. The CDR3 is 15 amino acids. CDR3 DNA: TGTGCCAGCAGTCAGATTGGGGGGGTTTTGGACGAGCAGTACTTC. Translating gives CASSQIGGVLDEQYF.

The chain employs TRBV3-1 and TRBJ2-7; a weak D match, TRBD2 (7 bases). V was clipped by 1 base and J by 6 bases, with 16 bases between them. Germline CDR1 reads LGHDT; CDR2 reads YNNKEL (reference sequence). The CDR3 is made up of 15 amino acids. The CDR3 nucleotides are TGTGCCAGCAGCCAAGGGCTAGCGGAACAGGGCGAGCAGTACTTC. Translating it yields CASSQGLAEQGEQYF.

The chain joins TRBV12-3 or TRBV12-4 to TRBJ2-5; possibly TRBD1 for D (5 bases). Near its end, the DNA agrees better with TRBJ2-7, so the J call may be wrong. The CDR3 runs to 16 residues. The CDR3 protein is CASSRTPSRVGNEQYF. Written as DNA, the CDR3 is TGTGCCAGCAGCCGTACCCCCTCCAGGGTCGGTAACGAGCAGTACTTC.

The gene calls are TRBV6-1 and TRBJ2-7; tentatively, D is TRBD2 (5 bases). Germline loops: CDR1 MNHNS, CDR2 SASEGT. The CDR3 sequence is 13 residues long. Trimming removed 2 bases at V and 5 bases at J, with 10 bases between. The CDR3 here is CASSESGINEQYF. The DNA for the CDR3 is TGTGCCAGCAGTGAATCGGGGATCAACGAGCAGTACTTC.

This clonotype has ten or more counts. The chain carries TRBV4-2 and TRBJ1-5; D ambiguous. The germline V gene has CDR1 LGHNA and CDR2 YNFKEQ. This CDR3 is built from 14 residues. V dropped 3 bases and J dropped 5 bases, with 11 bases sitting between them. Here the CDR3 DNA reads TGTGCCAGCAGCCAGTCTGGAGGTTATCAGCCCCAGCATTTT. Its translation: CASSQSGGYQPQHF.

This chain connects TRBV7-3 to TRBJ2-7; D not resolved. The CDR3 covers 15 residues. Looked up from germline, CDR1 is SGHTA and CDR2 is FQGTGA. V gave up 4 bases and J gave up 2 bases, with 15 bases separating them. CDR3 sequence: CASSSAAGPTYEQYF. The CDR3 DNA reads as TGTGCCAGCAGCTCAGCCGCCGGACCCACCTACGAGCAGTACTTC.

Many counts were recorded for this clonotype. This chain joins TRBV29-1 and TRBJ2-7; TRBD1 aligns across 8 bases. The germline V gene encodes CDR1 SQVTM and CDR2 ANQGSEA. The CDR3 sequence is 13 residues long. The V and J ends lost 4 bases and 2 bases, in that order; junction bases with no gene match: 4. CDR3 in amino acids: CSVGRDRTYEQYF. CDR3 in DNA: TGCAGCGTTGGCCGGGACAGGACCTACGAGCAGTACTTC.

This clonotype appeared a few times. The chain combines TRBV4-1 with TRBJ1-2; 8 nucleotides line up with TRBD1. The CDR3 loop spans 16 amino acids. CDR1 is MGHRA, CDR2 YSYEKL, per germline. V was pared by 4 bases and J by 8 bases, with 15 bases of the junction left unmatched. CDR3: CASSLYRTGKNDGYTF. In DNA, the CDR3 is TGCGCCAGCAGCCTCTACAGGACAGGGAAAAATGACGGCTACACCTTC.

This clonotype has only a few counts. Germline and junction disagree at one end, which may indicate a read error. The rearrangement joins TRBV7-2 to TRBJ1-2; D uncertain. The V gene's germline CDR1 is SGHTA and CDR2 FQGNSA. CDR3 length: 16 residues. The CDR3, as DNA: TGTGCCAGCAGCTTGGCCGCAGATTACGGCCCTTATGGTTACACCTTC. As protein: CASSLAADYGPYGYTF.